This record looks at one T cell receptor beta chain sequence and its context. This sample stems from a study of blood T cell repertoires in COVID-19. With 3 bases clipped from V and 5 bases from J, the junction kept 13 bases outside the gene matches. This CDR3 region has 17 residues. The V gene's germline CDR1 is MDHEN and CDR2 SYDVKM. Methods used by the authors: It was from reference gene primer amplification that nucleated cell counts were estimated. TCRdb's table, derived via immunoSEQ multiplex PCR, lists solely in-frame clones and lacks some. The V and J calls and clone size come from that table; D and trimming were worked out from the DNA. The sample has around 97,000 clones; about 80% are singletons.

The source material was peripheral blood. The origin of this receptor is an older man with acute or convalescent COVID-19. The chain uses TRBV28 and TRBJ2-1; 7 bases are a match to TRBD2. The CDR3 nucleotides are TGTGCCAGCAGTTTCCTCCGTTCGGCGGGAGTAAACAATGAGCAGTTCTTC. Residues: CASSFLRSAGVNNEQFF.